This T cell receptor beta chain was observed in a study of blood T cell repertoires in COVID-19. The overall study: Material from acute and convalescent COVID-19 was sourced from the United States, Italy and Spain. Sources were T cells, B-cell-depleted T cells, or PBMCs; the material itself was cDNA or gDNA.

Original analysis: Using reference gene primer amplification, nucleated cell counts were estimated. Profiling relied on immunoSEQ multiplex PCR, and the TCRdb table lists in-frame clones only, not all of them. V, J and clone size derive from that table, while D and trimming were established from the DNA sequence. Of around 100,000 clones in the sample, under 90% were seen once. The clonotype was recovered from a human donor in a cohort sampled during active or convalescent COVID-19. The sequencing input was peripheral blood.

The CDR3 protein is CASSLYQGGGNTIYF. The CDR3 DNA reads as TGTGCCAGCAGCTTGTACCAGGGGGGAGGAAACACCATATATTTT. The chain is built from TRBV5-5 and TRBJ1-3; 7 positions agree with TRBD1. Germline V lookup: CDR1 SGHKS, CDR2 YYEKEE (reference sequence). The CDR3 has 15 residues. J was trimmed by 4 bases and V by 1 base; bases with no gene match: 5.